The 19 T cell receptor beta chains below all came from one sample that was sequenced in a study of blood T cell repertoires in COVID-19. Some clones are missing from TCRdb's copy, which holds only in-frame ones; the method was immunoSEQ multiplex PCR. The repertoire holds approximately 150,000 clones, approximately 86% seen once, with less than 3% in the top ten. Sequencing was done on a sample of peripheral blood. These receptors were obtained from a woman of 80 years or more with COVID-19, enrolled during active disease.

This chain joins TRBV9 and TRBJ1-6, with TRBD1 as a possible D gene (5 bases). The CDR3 totals 14 residues. V lost 0 bases and J lost 10, with 11 bases in between. CDR1 and CDR2 from the germline V gene are SGDLS and YYNGEE. This CDR3 is CASSVGGEGSPLHF. The CDR3 DNA sequence: TGTGCCAGCAGCGTAGGGGGGGAAGGGTCACCCCTCCACTTT.

This clone was seen a few times. The CDR3 region is CASSWGQGSQETQYF. CDR3 sequence (DNA): TGTGCCAGCAGCTGGGGACAGGGGTCGCAAGAGACCCAGTACTTC. V is TRBV5-4 and J is TRBJ2-5; TRBD1 agrees at 10 bases. The germline CDR1 and CDR2 sequences are SGHNT and YYREEE (reference sequence). CDR3 length: 15 amino acids. V trimming: 3 bases; J trimming: 2 bases; junction bases outside the gene matches: 4.

The genes are TRBV11-1 and TRBJ2-5; TRBD1 matches at 7 bases. V was pared by 5 bases and J by 2 bases, with 2 bases of the junction left unmatched. Germline CDR1 and CDR2: SGHAT and FQDESV (reference sequence). This CDR3 spans 13 amino acids. CDR3 coding DNA: TGTGCCAGCAGCAGGGGACAGCAAGAGACCCAGTACTTC. Its protein is CASSRGQQETQYF.

The chain combines TRBV9 with TRBJ1-4, with TRBD1 identical over 8 bases. This CDR3 is 15 amino acids long. Unmatched junction bases numbered 7, after V lost 1 base and J lost 8 bases. Per the germline V gene, CDR1 is SGDLS and CDR2 is YYNGEE. The CDR3 DNA sequence: TGTGCCAGCAGCGTAACCGGGACAGGAGGCGAAAAACTGTTTTTT. Translating it yields CASSVTGTGGEKLFF.

Regarding this clone: Additional DNA sequences in this sample encode the identical CDR3. V gene TRBV6-1 combines with J gene TRBJ2-7; 8 nucleotides agree with TRBD1. Germline CDR1 MNHNS, CDR2 SASEGT. The CDR3 is 14 amino acids. V was pared by 3 bases and J by 2 bases, with 3 bases of the junction left unmatched. The CDR3 DNA reads TGTGCCAGCAGTGATACAGGGGGACCCTACGAGCAGTACTTC. Its translation is CASSDTGGPYEQYF.

The rearrangement links TRBV14 to TRBJ2-7; the match to TRBD2 covers 10 bases. The CDR3 is made up of 17 amino acids. Trimming cost V 0 bases and J 5 bases; bases outside gene matches: 10. The germline V gene has CDR1 SGHDN and CDR2 FVKESK. The CDR3 DNA reads TGTGCCAGCAGCCAAGATTACGCTAGCGGGAGCTTCGACGAGCAGTACTTC. This sequence encodes CASSQDYASGSFDEQYF. Full variable domain (missing parts from reference TRBV14 and TRBJ2-7): EAGVTQFPSHSVIEKGQTVTLRCDPISGHDNLYWYRRVMGKEIKFLLHFVKESKQDESGMPNNRFLAERTGGTYSTLKVQPAELEDSGVYFCASSQDYASGSFDEQYFGPGTRLTVT.

In this sample, this clone turned up many times. The chain combines TRBV12-3 or TRBV12-4 with TRBJ1-2; 9 bases are shared with TRBD1. Losses at the gene ends were 6 bases for V and 7 bases for J; bases not matched to a gene: 6. The CDR3 has 13 residues. The CDR3 reads CASSFTGGSGYTF. In DNA form, the CDR3 reads TGTGCCAGCAGCTTTACAGGGGGCAGTGGCTACACCTTC.

V and J are TRBV28 and TRBJ1-4, with TRBD1 matching 9 bases. Unmatched junction bases numbered 13, after V lost 5 bases and J lost 6 bases. Germline V CDR1 and CDR2: MDHEN, SYDVKM. The CDR3 has 17 amino acids. CDR3 residues: CASSPNTYRGLDEKLFF. CDR3 DNA: TGTGCCAGCAGTCCAAATACATACAGGGGGCTGGATGAAAAACTGTTTTTT.

The J gene is TRBJ1-2, the V gene TRBV9; tentatively, D is TRBD1 (5 bases). CDR1 and CDR2 (germline): SGDLS, YYNGEE. Trimming took off 0 bases at V and 1 base at J, with 13 bases between the two ends. This CDR3 has 16 amino acids. CDR3 nucleotide sequence: TGTGCCAGCAGCGTAGGGACACCAAGAAATAACTATGGCTACACCTTC. This sequence encodes CASSVGTPRNNYGYTF.

The chain recombines TRBV11-2 with TRBJ1-6; TRBD1 aligns across 7 bases. Germline-derived CDR1 and CDR2 are SGHAT and FQNNGV. Trimming at V came to 7 bases and at J to 9 bases, leaving 9 bases not matched to a gene. The CDR3 totals 14 residues. Here the CDR3 DNA reads TGTGCCAGCACCCTAACAGGGGTCGGTTCACCCCTCCACTTT. Residues: CASTLTGVGSPLHF.

The chain is built from TRBV24-1 and TRBJ2-3; D possibly corresponds to TRBD1 (6 bases). This CDR3 has 15 amino acids. Germline CDR1 is KGHDR and CDR2 is SFDVKD. Trimming took 2 bases from V and 3 from J, leaving 11 bases between them. The CDR3 nucleotides read TGTGCCACCAGTGATTCTGGGGGCAGGACAGATACGCAGTATTTT. As protein: CATSDSGGRTDTQYF.

The chain uses TRBV7-9 and TRBJ2-1; 7 nucleotides align to TRBD2. CDR3 length: 17 amino acids. V shed 1 base and J 7 bases; nucleotides not matched to a gene: 13. Germline-derived CDR1 and CDR2 are SEHNR and FQNEAQ (reference sequence). Here the CDR3 reads CASSLDLLGGSGNEQFF. The CDR3 bases are TGTGCCAGCAGCTTAGATCTTTTGGGCGGGAGTGGTAATGAGCAGTTCTTC.

The chain combines TRBV5-6 with TRBJ2-2; possible D gene TRBD2, 7 bases. Germline V gives CDR1 SGHDT, CDR2 YYEEEE. This CDR3 has 17 residues. V lost 0 bases and J 4 bases, leaving 16 bases between the germline ends. In nucleotides, the CDR3 is TGTGCCAGCAGCTTGGTGGTTGCGGGGGCGGGCACCGGGGAGCTGTTTTTT. Protein: CASSLVVAGAGTGELFF.

The chain uses TRBV9 and TRBJ2-5; TRBD2 matches 8 bases. The length of the CDR3 is 13 residues. V lost 3 bases to trimming and J lost 4 bases; unmatched junction nucleotides: 2. The germline V gene encodes CDR1 SGDLS and CDR2 YYNGEE. CDR3 in amino acids: CASSGTSRETQYF. CDR3 DNA: TGTGCCAGCAGCGGGACTAGCCGAGAGACCCAGTACTTC.

V is TRBV12-3 or TRBV12-4 and J is TRBJ1-2; D might be TRBD1 (5 bases). Trimming removed 6 bases at V and 5 bases at J, with 13 bases between. CDR3 length equals 13 residues. The CDR3 here is CASSPQGRYGYTF. The CDR3 DNA reads as TGTGCCAGCAGCCCCCAGGGAAGGTATGGCTACACCTTC.

This rearrangement joins TRBV19 to TRBJ1-2, with 9 bases fitting TRBD1. This CDR3 spans 14 amino acids. J lost 8 bases, V lost 5 bases, and 9 bases had no gene match. Germline CDR1 and CDR2: LNHDA and SQIVND (reference sequence). The CDR3 here is CASSVDRGDRGYTF. The CDR3 bases are TGTGCCAGTAGTGTCGACAGGGGGGATAGGGGCTACACCTTC.

This rearrangement joins TRBV19 to TRBJ2-7; the D gene is possibly TRBD1 (5 bases). V was cut by 1 base and J by 5 bases, with 15 bases left in between. The germline V gene has CDR1 LNHDA and CDR2 SQIVND (reference sequence). The CDR3 contains 15 residues. CDR3 nucleotide sequence: TGTGCCAGTAGTATAGGTTTCGACAGTCTCCACGAGCAGTACTTC. Amino acids: CASSIGFDSLHEQYF.

The V gene is TRBV5-1, the J gene TRBJ1-2, with D possibly matching TRBD1 (5 bases). Deletions cut 3 bases from V and 8 bases from J, with 20 bases between. From germline, CDR1 is SGHRS and CDR2 YFSETQ. This CDR3 has 15 residues. The CDR3 loop reads CASSSPGRGTRGYTF. The CDR3 region has the DNA TGCGCCAGCAGCTCGCCGGGACGGGGGACCAGAGGCTACACCTTC.

The chain couples TRBV6-5 to TRBJ1-1; TRBD1 matches 11 bases. The J segment lost 4 bases and the V segment lost 6 bases, leaving 7 bases of the junction unmatched. Per the germline V gene, CDR1 is MNHEY and CDR2 is SVGAGI. The length of the CDR3 is 15 residues. Here the CDR3 reads CASRKDRGRITEAFF. The CDR3 DNA is TGTGCCAGCAGAAAGGACAGGGGGCGCATCACTGAAGCTTTCTTT.